Listed here are 20 T cell receptor beta chains from one sample, sequenced in a study of CD8 T cells in ankylosing spondylitis. TCRdb reprocessed the 5' RACE reads via MiXCR and lists one record per CDR3 protein. The sample carries 300,000 to 350,000 distinct CDR3 sequences, approximately 10% recorded once. The sample was blood, either unsorted or a sorted T cell fraction (not recorded which). These receptor sequences come from a female donor with ankylosing spondylitis or in good health (not recorded which).

This chain connects TRBV2 to TRBJ2-1; tentatively, D is TRBD2 (6 bases). V was pared by 3 bases and J by 8 bases, with 20 bases between. The V gene's germline CDR1 is SNHLY and CDR2 FYNNEI. This CDR3 comprises 16 residues. CDR3 residues: CASSEALAWRRDEQFF. In DNA, the CDR3 is TGTGCCAGCAGTGAGGCGTTGGCTTGGCGGAGGGATGAGCAGTTCTTC.

The J gene is TRBJ2-5, the V gene TRBV15; 7 positions agree with TRBD2. The CDR3 runs to 13 residues. Per the germline V gene, CDR1 is LNHNV and CDR2 is YYDKDF (reference sequence). V shed 1 base, J shed 4 bases, and the junction held 0 bases outside the gene matches. CDR3 nucleotide sequence: TGTGCCACCAGCAGAGCGGGAGGAGAGACCCAGTACTTC. As protein: CATSRAGGETQYF.

Ten or more counts support this clonotype. This chain uses TRBV10-3 with TRBJ2-1, with D tentatively TRBD2 (6 bases). Germline CDR1 and CDR2: ENHRY and SYGVKD. The CDR3 length is 14 residues. Trimming removed 11 bases at V and 0 bases at J, with 14 bases between. DNA for the CDR3: TGTGCCGCCACGGGCGGGGTCTCCTACAATGAGCAGTTCTTC. The encoded protein is CAATGGVSYNEQFF.

This clonotype has at least ten counts. The chain combines TRBV30 with TRBJ2-4; 8 bases fit TRBD2. This CDR3 spans 13 amino acids. Germline CDR1 reads GTSNPN; CDR2 reads SVGIG (reference sequence). V was clipped by 2 bases and J by 9 bases; unmatched bases: 6. CDR3 amino acids: CAWSIGLARIQYF. CDR3 nucleotide sequence: TGTGCCTGGAGTATCGGACTAGCTCGCATTCAGTACTTC.

This rearrangement joins TRBV29-1 to TRBJ2-3; D possibly uses TRBD1 or TRBD2 (5 bases each). The CDR3 extends over 15 amino acids. V was trimmed by 6 bases and J by 4 bases, leaving 20 bases between them. In germline, CDR1 is SQVTM, CDR2 ANQGSEA. The CDR3 bases are TGCAGCGTCACCTTCCCCCGAGGGGCCGCAGATACGCAGTATTTT. Translation: CSVTFPRGAADTQYF.

This clonotype was picked up one time. V usage is TRBV25-1 and J usage is TRBJ2-3, with no clear D. CDR1 and CDR2 from the germline V gene are MGHDK and SYGVNS. The CDR3 runs to 16 residues. V shed 4 bases and J shed 5 bases, with 19 bases lying between them. The CDR3 region has the DNA TGTGCCAGCAGTGGGGCGGCAGGATCACCTATAGATACGCAGTATTTT. Translating it yields CASSGAAGSPIDTQYF.

The table lists this clonotype with many counts. This chain joins TRBV10-3 and TRBJ2-1, with 7 bases that match TRBD1. Germline V gives CDR1 ENHRY, CDR2 SYGVKD. V was pared by 7 bases and J by 8 bases, with 5 bases of the junction left unmatched. This CDR3 spans 12 amino acids. CDR3: CAITSQGDEQFF. DNA of the CDR3: TGTGCCATCACCTCCCAGGGGGATGAGCAGTTCTTC.

This clonotype was counted at least ten times. The chain employs TRBV10-2 and TRBJ2-7; D remains ambiguous. Germline CDR1 WSHSY, CDR2 SAAADI. The V end lost 5 bases, the J end lost 3 bases, and 8 bases lay between the germline ends. This CDR3 contains 12 residues. The CDR3 DNA reads TGCGCCAGCAGTCCGTTTATCTACGAGCAGTACTTC. Amino acid sequence: CASSPFIYEQYF.

In this sample, this clonotype turned up many times. This chain's CDR3 is CASSLDQSSYNEQFF. DNA for the CDR3: TGTGCCAGCAGCCTGGACCAGAGCTCCTACAATGAGCAGTTCTTC. The V call is TRBV7-7, the J call TRBJ2-1, with D hard to call. The CDR3 has 15 residues. Per the germline V gene, CDR1 is SSHAT and CDR2 is FNYEAQ (reference sequence). V shed 5 bases and J shed 0 bases, with 11 bases lying between them.

This sequence joins TRBV3-1 and TRBJ2-2, with a tentative D call TRBD1 (6 bases). From germline, CDR1 is LGHDT and CDR2 YNNKEL (reference sequence). Trimming removed 1 base from V and 7 bases from J, with 25 bases in between. The CDR3 consists of 19 residues. The DNA of the CDR3 is TGTGCCAGCAGCCAAGGGGGGCCAAGGGAATGGTCGCGAGGCGGGGAGCTGTTTTTT. Translating it yields CASSQGGPREWSRGGELFF.

The table lists this clonotype with many counts. CDR3 amino acids: CASSPGQGSREAFF. DNA of the CDR3: TGTGCCAGCAGTCCGGGACAGGGTTCCCGTGAAGCTTTCTTT. This chain uses TRBV6-1 with TRBJ1-1; TRBD1 matches at 9 bases. V lost 5 bases, J lost 7 bases, and 8 bases stayed unmatched. The CDR3 is 14 amino acids. Germline V gene lookup returns CDR1 MNHNS and CDR2 SASEGT.

The V call is TRBV28, the J call TRBJ2-1; perhaps TRBD1 as D (5 bases). Germline values: CDR1 MDHEN, CDR2 SYDVKM. The CDR3 loop spans 13 amino acids. V lost 10 bases and J lost 7, with 17 bases in between. The CDR3 loop is CAIRTTSTNEQFF. CDR3 in DNA: TGTGCCATCCGGACAACTTCCACGAATGAGCAGTTCTTC.

In DNA, the CDR3 is TGCAGTGCTAATAGACAGGGAATGAACACTGAAGCTTTCTTT. Encoded protein: CSANRQGMNTEAFF. The chain employs TRBV20-1 and TRBJ1-1, with 7 nucleotides matching TRBD1. CDR3 length: 14 residues. Per germline, CDR1 DFQATT and CDR2 SNEGSKA (reference sequence). J was trimmed by 0 bases and V by 4 bases; bases with no gene match: 5.

This clonotype was seen many times. V usage is TRBV4-3 and J usage is TRBJ2-4, with TRBD2 as a possible D gene (5 bases). Per the germline V gene, CDR1 is LGHNA and CDR2 is YSLEER. V shed 1 base and J shed 3 bases, with 10 bases lying between them. This CDR3 has 15 amino acids. The CDR3 nucleotides read TGCGCCAGCAGCCAAGGAGGGCCCGTCAAAAACATTCAGTACTTC. Its protein product is CASSQGGPVKNIQYF.

CDR3 coding DNA: TGTGCCAGCAGTGAAGTACTAGCGGGGTACAATGAGCAGTTCTTC. This encodes CASSEVLAGYNEQFF. The rearrangement joins TRBV2 to TRBJ2-1, with TRBD2 identical over 10 bases. The J segment lost 4 bases and the V segment lost 1 base, leaving 1 base of the junction unmatched. The germline V gene encodes CDR1 SNHLY and CDR2 FYNNEI. The CDR3 runs to 15 residues.

This clonotype came up a few times. The genes are TRBV12-3 or TRBV12-4 and TRBJ2-5, with unresolved D. Deletions cut 3 bases from V and 1 base from J, with 6 bases between. CDR3 length: 13 residues. CDR3 sequence (DNA): TGTGCCAGCAGTTTTATTTCCCAAGAGACCCAGTACTTC. This codes for CASSFISQETQYF.

The chain couples TRBV7-7 to TRBJ2-1; 9 bases fit TRBD2. The CDR3 is 15 amino acids. V lost 2 bases, J lost 9 bases, and 8 bases stayed unmatched. The germline CDR1 and CDR2 sequences are SSHAT and FNYEAQ (reference sequence). This CDR3 reads CASSLSASGIGEQFF. The CDR3 DNA follows: TGTGCCAGCAGCTTAAGTGCTAGCGGGATCGGTGAGCAGTTCTTC.

This clonotype was seen repeatedly, ten times or more. The rearrangement joins TRBV28 to TRBJ2-5; D perhaps matches TRBD2 (7 bases). The germline V gene has CDR1 MDHEN and CDR2 SYDVKM. The CDR3 has 14 amino acids. Trimming removed 10 bases from V and 0 bases from J, with 15 bases in between. The CDR3 protein is CATLGGGNQETQYF. CDR3 DNA sequence: TGTGCCACCCTGGGAGGGGGAAACCAAGAGACCCAGTACTTC. Complete variable domain (other parts from reference TRBV28 and TRBJ2-5): DVKVTQSSRYLVKRTGEKVFLECVQDMDHENMFWYRQDPGLGLRLIYFSYDVKMKEKGDIPEGYSVSREKKERFSLILESASTNQTSMYLCATLGGGNQETQYFGPGTRLLVL.

As concerns this clonotype: This sequence may be a read error, since a much larger clone differs from it by one base. It is likely a read error, because the conserved phenylalanine at the end of the CDR3 is missing. V gene TRBV10-3 combines with J gene TRBJ2-3; D possibly matches TRBD1 or TRBD2 (6 bases each). This CDR3 has 15 amino acids. The germline V gene encodes CDR1 ENHRY and CDR2 SYGVKD. The germline V and J ends were trimmed by 0 bases and 4 bases, with 11 bases remaining between them. The CDR3 reads CAISESRGAADTQYL. The CDR3 nucleotides read TGTGCCATCAGTGAGTCAAGGGGGGCGGCAGATACGCAGTATTTA.

This clonotype was counted only a few times. The J gene is TRBJ2-3, the V gene TRBV5-1; the match to TRBD2 covers 9 bases. The V segment lost 4 bases and the J segment 7 bases; nucleotides outside the gene matches: 13. The CDR3 is made up of 16 amino acids. Germline CDR1 SGHRS, CDR2 YFSETQ. CDR3 coding DNA: TGCGCCAGCAGCCCCGCTAGCGGGGACATAAGAAATACGCAGTATTTT. As protein: CASSPASGDIRNTQYF.